This T cell receptor (beta chain) is drawn from a study of identical twins. Trimming pared 3 bases from V and 4 bases from J, leaving 9 bases between. CDR1 DFQATT and CDR2 SNEGSKA come from the germline V gene (reference sequence). The CDR3 sequence is 12 residues long. A universal primer site came from template switching; cDNA carried unique molecular identifiers. One entry per CDR3 protein results from TCRdb running MiXCR on the 5' RACE reads. The sample includes 520,000 or so distinct CDR3 sequences, 22% seen only once; the top ten take around 0.9%. Study-wide results and limits: The study found weaker excess twin sharing in beta out-of-frame sequences.

In this sample, this clonotype turned up a few times. Its antigen is currently unknown. The same specimen was also included in a second study, on T cells expressing NK-cell markers. That source reports: HCMV seropositivity characterized most of the eight sequenced donors, and seronegativity one.

This chain connects TRBV20-1 to TRBJ1-1; D not certain. The source is a woman between 18 and 30 years old in good health. Sequencing was done on a sample of CD4+ T cells sorted from blood. The CDR3 coding sequence is TGCAGTGCTAGGGGAGACGGCACTGAAGCTTTCTTT. Translation: CSARGDGTEAFF.